This passage covers 13 T cell receptor beta chains from one sample sequenced in a study of blood T cells in healthy people across ages. The authors ran a second PCR of about 7 to 11 cycles using a sample-barcoded 5' primer and a J-beta primer mix. TCRdb used MiXCR to reprocess the 5' RACE reads, holding one entry per CDR3 protein. The table includes more than 800,000 distinct CDR3 sequences, around 28% detected once. The sequenced sample was blood. The receptors were sampled from a woman aged 80 or over in good health.

This clonotype was counted only a few times. The chain links TRBV14 to TRBJ2-5; D may correspond to TRBD1 or TRBD2 (7 bases each). The germline V and J ends were trimmed by 4 bases and 2 bases, with 17 bases remaining between them. The germline gives CDR1 SGHDN, CDR2 FVKESK. The CDR3 is made up of 16 amino acids. Here the CDR3 reads CASSPKQGTTQETQYF. The DNA for the CDR3 is TGTGCCAGCAGCCCAAAACAGGGGACTACACAAGAGACCCAGTACTTC.

This clonotype was seen ten or more times. V is TRBV9 and J is TRBJ2-3; TRBD2 agrees at 7 bases. V trimming: 4 bases; J trimming: 7 bases; junction bases outside the gene matches: 15. The V gene's germline CDR1 is SGDLS and CDR2 YYNGEE. This CDR3 is 16 amino acids long. The CDR3 protein is CASSTSRASGTYTQYF. The CDR3 nucleotides read TGTGCCAGCAGCACCTCCCGGGCTAGCGGCACTTATACGCAGTATTTT.

Note on this clonotype: One end of the junction does not line up with germline, which may come from a read error. This chain links TRBV6-1 with TRBJ1-5, with TRBD1 matching over 9 bases. The germline CDR1 and CDR2 sequences are MNHNS and SASEGT. CDR3 length equals 14 residues. The CDR3 DNA is TGTACCAGCACCGCCGGGACAGGGAGTCAGCCCCAGCATTTT. Translating it yields CTSTAGTGSQPQHF.

This clonotype was observed many times. The chain recombines TRBV6-5 with TRBJ2-3, with TRBD2 as a possible D gene (5 bases). This CDR3 has 14 residues. Germline V gives CDR1 MNHEY, CDR2 SVGAGI. Between the trimmed V and J ends, which lost 2 bases and 4 bases, there was a span of 10 bases. CDR3 sequence: CASSYGSSADTQYF. CDR3 coding DNA: TGTGCCAGCAGTTACGGGAGCAGCGCAGATACGCAGTATTTT.

This clonotype was detected ten times or more. In DNA, the CDR3 is TGCGCCAGCAGCGAACTGAGCGGGGGTAGCACAGATACGCAGTATTTT. Protein sequence: CASSELSGGSTDTQYF. This sequence joins TRBV5-1 and TRBJ2-3; 8 bases are a match to TRBD2. CDR1 is SGHRS, CDR2 YFSETQ, per germline. Trimming removed 4 bases from V and 0 bases from J; junction bases left unmatched: 7. CDR3 length equals 16 residues.

The rearrangement uses TRBV6-2 or TRBV6-3 and TRBJ2-5, with D possibly matching TRBD1 (5 bases). The V end lost 8 bases, the J end lost 4 bases, and 11 bases lay between the germline ends. Germline V lookup: CDR1 MNHEY, CDR2 SVGEGT. The CDR3 is made up of 12 amino acids. CDR3 region: CASGRVTETQYF. The CDR3 DNA follows: TGTGCCAGCGGCAGGGTTACAGAGACCCAGTACTTC.

The chain is built from TRBV5-5 and TRBJ2-1; 13 nucleotides align to TRBD2. This CDR3 has 16 residues. Trimming cost V 0 bases and J 10 bases; bases outside gene matches: 7. Germline CDR1 reads SGHKS; CDR2 reads YYEKEE (reference sequence). DNA of the CDR3: TGTGCCAGCAGCTTGGCAACTAGCGGGGGGGGCGGAGAGCAGTTCTTC. It codes for CASSLATSGGGGEQFF.

As to this clonotype: This may be a read error: a much more frequent sequence differs by one nucleotide. The chain couples TRBV7-2 to TRBJ1-1; D is ambiguous. Germline V CDR1 and CDR2: SGHTA, FQGNSA. There are 15 residues in the CDR3. Between the trimmed V and J ends, which lost 4 bases and 4 bases, there was a span of 16 bases. CDR3 sequence reads: CASSYRLGDVTEAFF. The DNA of the CDR3 is TGTGCCAGCAGCTACCGCCTTGGTGACGTCACTGAAGCTTTCTTT.

This clonotype was seen a handful of times. The chain combines TRBV19 with TRBJ2-7; 12 positions match TRBD1. The trim removed 5 bases at V and 5 bases at J, leaving 13 bases unmatched. The CDR3 spans 17 residues. In germline, CDR1 is LNHDA, CDR2 SQIVND (reference sequence). CDR3 bases: TGTGCCAGTAGTCCACCCCGAGGGACAGGGGGCGTCGACGAGCAGTACTTC. Protein sequence: CASSPPRGTGGVDEQYF.

Remarks on this clonotype: Given a much more abundant clone one base away, this may be a read error. V usage is TRBV7-2 and J usage is TRBJ2-5; no definite D call. The J call may not be correct, given that the DNA end is closer to TRBJ2-4. CDR1 SGHTA and CDR2 FQGNSA come from the germline V gene. This CDR3 region has 13 residues. CDR3 DNA: TGTGCCAGCAGCTTCTGGGAAAAAAACATTCAGTACTTC. Encoded protein: CASSFWEKNIQYF.

The V gene is TRBV7-2, the J gene TRBJ2-5; the D gene could be TRBD1 or TRBD2 (5 bases each). Germline V gives CDR1 SGHTA, CDR2 FQGNSA. V shed 5 bases and J shed 0 bases, with 13 bases lying between them. This CDR3 comprises 15 residues. CDR3 region: CASSIRWGHQETQYF. In DNA form, the CDR3 reads TGTGCCAGCAGCATACGATGGGGACACCAAGAGACCCAGTACTTC.

This clonotype turned up a few times. The rearrangement joins TRBV12-3 or TRBV12-4 to TRBJ1-1; D call uncertain. The CDR3 consists of 14 residues. The ends were cut back, 1 base at V and 4 bases at J, with 10 bases in the middle. CDR3: CASSLVLTGTEAFF. The CDR3 nucleotides read TGTGCCAGCAGTTTAGTCTTAACGGGCACTGAAGCTTTCTTT.

This clonotype has a count of ten or more. The rearrangement uses TRBV3-1 and TRBJ1-2, with TRBD1 identical over 8 bases. This CDR3 is built from 15 residues. J gave up 2 bases and V 1 base, and 3 bases lay outside the gene matches. The V gene's germline CDR1 is LGHDT and CDR2 YNNKEL (reference sequence). CDR3 in DNA: TGTGCCAGCAGCCAAGGCTCAGGGGGCAACTATGGCTACACCTTC. Encoded protein: CASSQGSGGNYGYTF.